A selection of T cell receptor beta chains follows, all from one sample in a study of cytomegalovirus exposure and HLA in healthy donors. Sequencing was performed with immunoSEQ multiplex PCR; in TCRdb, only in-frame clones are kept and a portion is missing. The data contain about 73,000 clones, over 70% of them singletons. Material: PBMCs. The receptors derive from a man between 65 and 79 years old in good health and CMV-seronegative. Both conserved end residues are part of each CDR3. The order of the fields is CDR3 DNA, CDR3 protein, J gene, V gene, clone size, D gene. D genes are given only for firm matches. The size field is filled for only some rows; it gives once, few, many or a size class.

TGTGCCAGCAGTTTTGGTGGGACTAGCGGACAAGAGACCCAGTACTTC | CASSFGGTSGQETQYF | TRBJ2-5 | TRBV27 | - | TRBD2
TGTGCCAGCAGTTACAGGGGTCTTGGCTACACCTTC | CASSYRGLGYTF | TRBJ1-2 | TRBV6-6 | - | -
TGTGCCAGCAGTGTAGACAGGGATAGTCACGAGCAGTACTTC | CASSVDRDSHEQYF | TRBJ2-7 | TRBV6-6 | few | TRBD1
TGTGCCAGCAGTTTACAGGGGGACGAGGGCTACACCTTC | CASSLQGDEGYTF | TRBJ1-2 | TRBV6-1 | - | TRBD1
TGTGCCAGCAGCTTAGATCAACAGCCAAATGAGCAGTTCTTC | CASSLDQQPNEQFF | TRBJ2-1 | TRBV11-3 | few | -
TGTGCCAGTAGTAGTATACAGGGAATCGGCGAAAGGGAGACCCAGTACTTC | CASSSIQGIGERETQYF | TRBJ2-5 | TRBV19 | - | -
TGCGCCAGCAGCTTGGTGGCAAGCTCCTACAATGAGCAGTTCTTC | CASSLVASSYNEQFF | TRBJ2-1 | TRBV5-1 | once | -
TGTGCCAGCAGGGCCTTCGGGAACTATGGCTACACCTTC | CASRAFGNYGYTF | TRBJ1-2 | TRBV6-5 | once | -
TGTGCCAGCAGCTTGGACGCGGGGAACTATGGCTACACCTTC | CASSLDAGNYGYTF | TRBJ1-2 | TRBV6-6 | few | -
TGTGCCTGGAGTATACTAGCGGGACGGGCAGATACGCAGTATTTT | CAWSILAGRADTQYF | TRBJ2-3 | TRBV30 | - | TRBD2
TGTGCCACCAGCCCGGGACAGGCGTTCTGGGGCTACACTTTC | CATSPGQAFWGYTF | TRBJ1-2 | TRBV15 | few | TRBD1
TGTGCCAGCAGTCCCTGGGGCAGGGCGAGGAATTCACCCCTCCACTTT | CASSPWGRARNSPLHF | TRBJ1-6 | TRBV5-4 | - | -
TGTGCCAGCAGCTTAGACCGGAGCTCTGGAAACACCATATATTTT | CASSLDRSSGNTIYF | TRBJ1-3 | TRBV11-2 | - | -
TGTGCCAGCAGCTTGGGCGGCGGCCCCTACGAGCAGTACTTC | CASSLGGGPYEQYF | TRBJ2-7 | TRBV5-6 | - | -
TGCAGCGTCACCTTCGGGGGAGGAGTCTATGGCTACACCTTC | CSVTFGGGVYGYTF | TRBJ1-2 | TRBV29-1 | - | -
TGTGCCAGCACACTAGCTGGCACAGATACGCAGTATTTT | CASTLAGTDTQYF | TRBJ2-3 | TRBV2 | few | -
TGTGCCATCAGCGGGGACAGGTCGGGAGGCTCCTACGAGCAGTACTTC | CAISGDRSGGSYEQYF | TRBJ2-7 | TRBV10-3 | - | -